The sequence of this T cell receptor (beta chain) was determined in a study of graft-versus-host responses after intestinal transplantation. Background on the study: Each recipient received anti-thymocyte globulin induction, then tacrolimus and steroids for 2 to 4 years.

The CDR3 loop spans 14 amino acids. V was clipped by 5 bases and J by 3 bases, with 11 bases between them. The germline gives CDR1 SGHVS, CDR2 FNYEAQ. Sequencing was performed with immunoSEQ multiplex PCR; in TCRdb, only in-frame clones are kept and a portion is missing. Seen here are tens of thousands of clones, approximately 84% observed once, and the top ten hold 0.35% to 0.55%. Study-level results: Elevated graft-versus-host to host-versus-graft clonal ratios in allografts were recorded for patients with graft-donor T cell macrochimerism.

About this clone itself: Its antigen is not known.

This chain links TRBV7-6 with TRBJ1-5; perhaps TRBD1 as D (6 bases). The source is a human donor who was the organ donor for an intestinal transplant. The sequenced sample was unstimulated CD4+ T cells sorted from spleen or lymph node cells, obtained before transplant. CDR3 protein: CASSPGALNQPQHF. In nucleotides, the CDR3 is TGTGCCAGCAGCCCGGGGGCTCTCAATCAGCCCCAGCATTTT.